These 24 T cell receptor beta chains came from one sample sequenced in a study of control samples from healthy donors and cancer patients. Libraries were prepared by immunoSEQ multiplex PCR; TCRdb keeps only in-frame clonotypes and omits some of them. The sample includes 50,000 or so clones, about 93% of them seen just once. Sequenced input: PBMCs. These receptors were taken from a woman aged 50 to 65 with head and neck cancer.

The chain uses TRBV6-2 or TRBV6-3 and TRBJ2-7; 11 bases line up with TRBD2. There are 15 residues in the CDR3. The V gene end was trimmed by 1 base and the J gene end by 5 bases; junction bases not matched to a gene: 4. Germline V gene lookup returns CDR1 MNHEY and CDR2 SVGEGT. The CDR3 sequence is CASSYLAGGFDEQYF. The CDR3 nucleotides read TGTGCCAGCAGTTACTTAGCGGGAGGGTTTGACGAGCAGTACTTC.

The CDR3 protein is CASSYRDSFYGYTF. The DNA of the CDR3 is TGTGCCAGCAGTTACAGGGACAGCTTCTATGGCTACACCTTC. This chain connects TRBV6-6 to TRBJ1-2; 7 bases map to TRBD1. The V gene end was trimmed by 2 bases and the J gene end by 4 bases; junction bases not matched to a gene: 4. Germline CDR1 and CDR2: MNHNY and SVGAGI (reference sequence). The length of the CDR3 is 14 residues.

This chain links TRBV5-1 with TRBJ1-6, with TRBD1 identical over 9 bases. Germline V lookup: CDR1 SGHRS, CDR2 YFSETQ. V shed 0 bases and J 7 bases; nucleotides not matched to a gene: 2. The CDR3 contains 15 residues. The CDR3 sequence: CASSLAGQGNSPLHF. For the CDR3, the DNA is TGCGCCAGCAGCTTGGCGGGACAGGGCAATTCACCCCTCCACTTT.

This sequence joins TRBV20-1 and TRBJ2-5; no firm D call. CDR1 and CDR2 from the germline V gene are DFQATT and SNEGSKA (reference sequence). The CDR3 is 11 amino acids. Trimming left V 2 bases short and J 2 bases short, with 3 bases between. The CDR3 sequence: CSARQQETQYF. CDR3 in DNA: TGCAGTGCTAGACAGCAAGAGACCCAGTACTTC.

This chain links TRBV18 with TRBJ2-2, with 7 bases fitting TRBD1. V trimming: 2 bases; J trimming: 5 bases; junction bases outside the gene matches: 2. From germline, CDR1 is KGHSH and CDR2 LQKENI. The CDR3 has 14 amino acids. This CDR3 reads CASSPEQGTGELFF. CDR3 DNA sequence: TGTGCCAGCTCACCAGAACAGGGGACCGGGGAGCTGTTTTTT.

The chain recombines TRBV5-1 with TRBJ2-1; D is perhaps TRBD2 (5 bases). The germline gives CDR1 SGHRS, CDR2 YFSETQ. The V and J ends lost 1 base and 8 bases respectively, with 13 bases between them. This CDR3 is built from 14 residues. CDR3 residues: CASSLLNGEDEQFF. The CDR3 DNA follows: TGCGCCAGCAGCTTGTTAAACGGGGAAGATGAGCAGTTCTTC.

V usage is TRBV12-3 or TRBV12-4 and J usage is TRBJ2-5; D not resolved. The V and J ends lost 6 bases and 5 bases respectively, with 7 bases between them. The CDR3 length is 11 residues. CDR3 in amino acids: CASRSGETQYF. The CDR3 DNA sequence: TGTGCCAGCAGGTCTGGGGAGACCCAGTACTTC.

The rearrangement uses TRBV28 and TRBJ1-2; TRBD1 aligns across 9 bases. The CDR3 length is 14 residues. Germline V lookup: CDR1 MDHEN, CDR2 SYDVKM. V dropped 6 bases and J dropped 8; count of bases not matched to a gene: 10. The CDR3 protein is CASRPTGGVWGYTF. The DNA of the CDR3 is TGTGCCAGCAGACCAACAGGGGGCGTCTGGGGCTACACCTTC.

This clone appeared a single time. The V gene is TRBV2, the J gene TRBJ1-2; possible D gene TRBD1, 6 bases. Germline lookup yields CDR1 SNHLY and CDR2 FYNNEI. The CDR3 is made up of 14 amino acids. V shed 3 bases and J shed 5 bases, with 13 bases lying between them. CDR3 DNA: TGTGCCAGCAGTGAGGGGGGGCGTCGATATGGCTACACCTTC. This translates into CASSEGGRRYGYTF.

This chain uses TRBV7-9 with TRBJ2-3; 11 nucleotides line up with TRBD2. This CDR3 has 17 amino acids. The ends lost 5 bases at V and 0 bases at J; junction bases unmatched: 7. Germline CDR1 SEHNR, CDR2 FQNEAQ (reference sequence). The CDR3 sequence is CASSLSGRASSTDTQYF. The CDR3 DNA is TGTGCCAGCAGCCTTAGCGGGAGGGCTAGTAGCACAGATACGCAGTATTTT.

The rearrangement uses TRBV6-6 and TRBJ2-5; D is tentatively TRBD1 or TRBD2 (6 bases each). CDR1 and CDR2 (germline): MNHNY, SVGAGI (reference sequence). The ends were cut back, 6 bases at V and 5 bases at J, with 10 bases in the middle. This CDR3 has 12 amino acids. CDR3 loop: CASSGGGETQYF. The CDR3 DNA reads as TGTGCCAGCAGCGGGGGCGGGGAGACCCAGTACTTC.

The CDR3 DNA reads TGTGCCAGCAGCCAAGATCCGGGCCAAGAGACCCAGTACTTC. Translation gives CASSQDPGQETQYF. This rearrangement joins TRBV3-1 (or the pseudogene TRBV3-2) to TRBJ2-5; D not certain. Germline CDR1 reads LGHDT; CDR2 reads YNNKEL (reference sequence). The CDR3 length is 14 residues. Trimming stripped 0 bases from V and 1 base from J, with 6 bases between.

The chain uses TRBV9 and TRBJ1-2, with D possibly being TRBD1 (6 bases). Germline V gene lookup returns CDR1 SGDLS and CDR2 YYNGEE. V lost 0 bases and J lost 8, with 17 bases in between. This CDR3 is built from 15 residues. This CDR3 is CASSVEGGGGVGYTF. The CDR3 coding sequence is TGTGCCAGCAGCGTAGAAGGGGGGGGAGGGGTCGGCTACACCTTC.

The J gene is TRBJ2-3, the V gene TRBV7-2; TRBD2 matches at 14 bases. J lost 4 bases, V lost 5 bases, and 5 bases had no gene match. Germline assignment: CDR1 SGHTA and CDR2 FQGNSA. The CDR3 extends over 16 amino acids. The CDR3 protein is CASSLPGLAGADTQYF. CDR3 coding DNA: TGTGCCAGCAGCCTCCCGGGACTAGCGGGAGCAGATACGCAGTATTTT.

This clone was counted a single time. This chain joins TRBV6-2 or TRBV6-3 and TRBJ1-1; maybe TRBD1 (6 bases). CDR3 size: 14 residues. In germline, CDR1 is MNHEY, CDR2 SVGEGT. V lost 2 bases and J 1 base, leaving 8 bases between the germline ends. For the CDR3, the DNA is TGTGCCAGCAGTTACCCGACAGGGAACACTGAAGCTTTCTTT. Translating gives CASSYPTGNTEAFF.

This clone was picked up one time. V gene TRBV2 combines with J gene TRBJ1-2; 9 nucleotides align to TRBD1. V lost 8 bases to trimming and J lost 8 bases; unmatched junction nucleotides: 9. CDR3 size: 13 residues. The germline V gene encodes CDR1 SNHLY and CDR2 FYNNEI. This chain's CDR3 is CASSPGQGLGYTF. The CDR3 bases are TGTGCCAGCTCCCCGGGACAGGGTTTAGGCTACACCTTC. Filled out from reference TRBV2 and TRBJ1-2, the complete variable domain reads EPEVTQTPSHQVTQMGQEVILRCVPISNHLYFYWYRQILGQKVEFLVSFYNNEISEKSEIFDDQFSVERPDGSNFTLKIRSTKLEDSAMYFCASSPGQGLGYTFGSGTRLTVV.

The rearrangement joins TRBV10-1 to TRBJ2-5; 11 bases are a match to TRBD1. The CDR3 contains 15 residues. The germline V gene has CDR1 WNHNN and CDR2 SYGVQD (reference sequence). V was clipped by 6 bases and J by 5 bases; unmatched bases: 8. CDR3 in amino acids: CASSRGQGASETQYF. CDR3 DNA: TGCGCCAGCAGCCGTGGACAGGGGGCATCGGAGACCCAGTACTTC.

CDR3 DNA sequence: TGTGCCAGTAGTATCCGACAGCCTACCGGGGAGCTGTTTTTT. This translates into CASSIRQPTGELFF. This chain links TRBV19 with TRBJ2-2; possibly TRBD1 for D (5 bases). The CDR3 contains 14 residues. Germline V gene data show CDR1 as LNHDA and CDR2 as SQIVND (reference sequence). The V and J ends lost 3 bases and 5 bases respectively, with 10 bases between them.

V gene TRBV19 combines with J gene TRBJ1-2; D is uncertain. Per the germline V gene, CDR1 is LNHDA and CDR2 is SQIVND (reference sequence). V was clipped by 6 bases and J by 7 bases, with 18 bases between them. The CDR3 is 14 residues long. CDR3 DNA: TGTGCCAGTAGCACGTTGGAGGGTGGAATTGGCTACACCTTC. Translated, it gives CASSTLEGGIGYTF.

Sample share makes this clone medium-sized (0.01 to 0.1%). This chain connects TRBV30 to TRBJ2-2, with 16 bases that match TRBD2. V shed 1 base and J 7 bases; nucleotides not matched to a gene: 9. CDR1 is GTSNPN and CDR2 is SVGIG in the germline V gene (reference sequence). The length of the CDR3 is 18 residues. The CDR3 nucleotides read TGTGCCTGGAGTGAGATGGGACTAGCGGGAGGGCCCGGCGGGGAGCTGTTTTTT. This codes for CAWSEMGLAGGPGGELFF. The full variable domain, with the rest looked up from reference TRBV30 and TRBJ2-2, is SQTIHQWPATLVQPVGSPLSLECTVEGTSNPNLYWYRQAAGRGLQLLFYSVGIGQISSEVPQNLSASRPQDRQFILSSKKLLLSDSGFYLCAWSEMGLAGGPGGELFFGEGSRLTVL.

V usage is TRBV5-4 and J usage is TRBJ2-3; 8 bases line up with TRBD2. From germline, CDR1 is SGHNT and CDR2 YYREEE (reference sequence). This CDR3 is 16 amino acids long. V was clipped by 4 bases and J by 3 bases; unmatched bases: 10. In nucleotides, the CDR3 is TGTGCCAGCAGCCGGGGGGGGGCGGAGATGACAGATACGCAGTATTTT. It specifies CASSRGGAEMTDTQYF.

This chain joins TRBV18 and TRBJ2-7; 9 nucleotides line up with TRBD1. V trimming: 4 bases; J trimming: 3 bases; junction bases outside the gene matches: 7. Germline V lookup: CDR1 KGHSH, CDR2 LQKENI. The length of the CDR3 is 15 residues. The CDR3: CASSLGQGKNYEQYF. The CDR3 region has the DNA TGTGCCAGCTCACTGGGACAGGGAAAAAACTACGAGCAGTACTTC.

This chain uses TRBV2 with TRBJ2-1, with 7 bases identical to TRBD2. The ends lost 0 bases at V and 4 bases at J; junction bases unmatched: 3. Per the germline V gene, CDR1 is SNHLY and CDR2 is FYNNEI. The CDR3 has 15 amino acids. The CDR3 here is CASSEAGLGYNEQFF. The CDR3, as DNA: TGTGCCAGCAGTGAAGCAGGACTAGGGTACAATGAGCAGTTCTTC. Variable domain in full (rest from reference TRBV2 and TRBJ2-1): EPEVTQTPSHQVTQMGQEVILRCVPISNHLYFYWYRQILGQKVEFLVSFYNNEISEKSEIFDDQFSVERPDGSNFTLKIRSTKLEDSAMYFCASSEAGLGYNEQFFGPGTRLTVL.

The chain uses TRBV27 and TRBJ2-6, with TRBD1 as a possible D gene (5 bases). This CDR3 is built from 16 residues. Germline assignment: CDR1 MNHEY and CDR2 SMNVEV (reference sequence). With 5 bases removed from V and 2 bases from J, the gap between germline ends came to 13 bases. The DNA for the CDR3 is TGTGCCAGCAGTACCCCCGTGGGGCCTGGGGCCAACGTCCTGACTTTC. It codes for CASSTPVGPGANVLTF.